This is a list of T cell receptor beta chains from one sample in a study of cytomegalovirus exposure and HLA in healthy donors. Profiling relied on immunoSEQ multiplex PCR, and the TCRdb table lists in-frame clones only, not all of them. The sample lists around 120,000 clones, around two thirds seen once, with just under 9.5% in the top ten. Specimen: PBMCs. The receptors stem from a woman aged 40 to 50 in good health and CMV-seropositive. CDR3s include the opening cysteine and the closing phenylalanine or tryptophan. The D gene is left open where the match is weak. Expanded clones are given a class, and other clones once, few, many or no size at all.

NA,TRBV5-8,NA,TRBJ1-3,TGTGCCAGCAGCCTTGGGACTCTTGGAAACACCATATATTTT,CASSLGTLGNTIYF
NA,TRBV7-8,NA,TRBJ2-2,TGTGCCAGCAGCTTATTTCTAGCGATGAACACCGGGGAGCTGTTTTTT,CASSLFLAMNTGELFF
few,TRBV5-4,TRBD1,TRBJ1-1,TGTGCCAGCAGCCCCCAGGGGGCCCTAGCTTTCTTT,CASSPQGALAFF
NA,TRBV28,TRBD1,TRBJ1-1,TGTGCCAGTAGGGACAGGAAAGCTTTCTTT,CASRDRKAFF
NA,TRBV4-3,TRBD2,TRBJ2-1,TGCGCCAGCAGCCAAGTAAGGGGACTAGCGGCATACAATGAGCAGTTCTTC,CASSQVRGLAAYNEQFF
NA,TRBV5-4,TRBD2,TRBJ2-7,TGTGCCAGCAGCGCTCGGACTAGCGGGAGCTCCTACGAGCAGTACTTC,CASSARTSGSSYEQYF
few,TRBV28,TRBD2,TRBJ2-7,TGTGCCAGCAGTCCCGGACTAGCGGAATCCTACGAGCAGTACTTC,CASSPGLAESYEQYF
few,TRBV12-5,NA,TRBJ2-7,TGTGCTAGTGGTTTGTCGGGGGGCGCCGAGCAGTACTTC,CASGLSGGAEQYF
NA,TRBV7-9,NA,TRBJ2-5,TGTGCCAGCAGCCCCGGGGGTAGTTGGGGGGAGACCCAGTACTTC,CASSPGGSWGETQYF
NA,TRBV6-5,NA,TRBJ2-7,TGTGCCAGCAGTACCCGACAGGGGAGGGGGTACGAGCAGTACTTC,CASSTRQGRGYEQYF
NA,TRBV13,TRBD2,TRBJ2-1,TGTGCCAGCAGCCCCACGGGACTAGCGGGTGGGTCCTCCTACAATGAGCAGTTCTTC,CASSPTGLAGGSSYNEQFF
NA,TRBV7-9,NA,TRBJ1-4,TGTTCCAGCAGCTTAATCGCCTCCGGGGGTGAAAAACTGTTTTTT,CSSSLIASGGEKLFF
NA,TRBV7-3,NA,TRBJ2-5,TGTGCCAGCAGTCGCGGGGTTCAAGAGACCCAGTACTTC,CASSRGVQETQYF
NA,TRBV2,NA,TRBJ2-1,TGTGCCAGCAGTGAGTTCGGTGAGCAGTTCTTC,CASSEFGEQFF
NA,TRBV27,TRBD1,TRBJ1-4,TGTGCCAGCAGGCCCCTACAGGGGGCTGATGAAAAACTGTTTTTT,CASRPLQGADEKLFF
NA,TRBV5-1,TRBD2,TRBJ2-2,TGCGCCAGCAGCTTGGATGATAGCGGGAGGGCCAGCACCGGGGAGCTGTTTTTT,CASSLDDSGRASTGELFF
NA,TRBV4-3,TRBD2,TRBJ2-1,TGCGCCAGCAGCCAAGATTATCCTAGCGGAGCCTACAATGAGCAGTTCTTC,CASSQDYPSGAYNEQFF
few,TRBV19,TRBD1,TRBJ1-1,TGTGCCAGTAGTCGGACAGGGCGAGGCGCTGAAGCTTTCTTT,CASSRTGRGAEAFF
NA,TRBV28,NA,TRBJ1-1,TGTGCCAGCAGCCTATGGGGCGGTAGTGAGACTGAAGCTTTCTTT,CASSLWGGSETEAFF
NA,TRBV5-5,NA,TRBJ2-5,TGTGCCAGCAGCTTTTTATCCGAGACCCAGTACTTC,CASSFLSETQYF
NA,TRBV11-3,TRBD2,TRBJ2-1,TGTGCCAGCAGCTTACGAGCGGGAGTCTACAATGAGCAGTTCTTC,CASSLRAGVYNEQFF
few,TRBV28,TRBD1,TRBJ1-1,TGTGCCAGCAGTCTCGGGACAGGGCGCACTGAAGCTTTCTTT,CASSLGTGRTEAFF
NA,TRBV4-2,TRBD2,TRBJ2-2,TGTGCCAGCAGCCAAGAGACTAGCGGGCAGACCGGGGAGCTGTTTTTT,CASSQETSGQTGELFF
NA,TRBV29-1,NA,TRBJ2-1,TGCAGCGTTGAGGCGACAGAACCCTACAATGAGCAGCTCTTC,CSVEATEPYNEQLF
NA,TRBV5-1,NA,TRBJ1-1,TGCGCCAGCAGTGAGGGAGAGAACACTGAAGCTTTCTTT,CASSEGENTEAFF
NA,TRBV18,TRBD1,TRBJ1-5,TGTGCCAGCTCACCAGGGACAGGCACTCAGCCCCAGCATTTT,CASSPGTGTQPQHF
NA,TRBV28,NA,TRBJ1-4,TGTGCCAGCAGTCAGCCGGGGAATACGAGGGAAAAACTGTTTTTT,CASSQPGNTREKLFF
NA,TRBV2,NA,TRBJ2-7,TGTGCCAGCAGTGAAGCGCACAGGGACCACGAGCAGTACTTC,CASSEAHRDHEQYF
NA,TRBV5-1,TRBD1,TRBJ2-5,TGCGCCAGCAGAGGGACAGGGCGGCAAGAGACCCAGTACTTC,CASRGTGRQETQYF
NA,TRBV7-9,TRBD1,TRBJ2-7,TGTGCCAGCAGCTTTCCGGGACAGGGGGTCTTCGAGCAGTACTTC,CASSFPGQGVFEQYF
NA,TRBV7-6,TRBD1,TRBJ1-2,TGTGCCAGCAGCTTAGGACAGGGAGATTATGGCTACACCTTC,CASSLGQGDYGYTF
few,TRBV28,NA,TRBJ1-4,TGTGCCAGCAGTTATGGCGGGACGGCTTTTAATGAAAAACTGTTTTTT,CASSYGGTAFNEKLFF
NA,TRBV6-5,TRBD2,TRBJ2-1,TGTGCCAGCAGTTTCGGGACTAGCGGAAACAATGAGCAGTTCTTC,CASSFGTSGNNEQFF
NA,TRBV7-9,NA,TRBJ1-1,TGTGCCAGCAGCTTACACGGTAACACTGAAGCTTTCTTT,CASSLHGNTEAFF
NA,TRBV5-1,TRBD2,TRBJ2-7,TGCGCCAGCAGCTTGGTGATCGGGAGGCCCTCCTACGAGCAGTACTTC,CASSLVIGRPSYEQYF
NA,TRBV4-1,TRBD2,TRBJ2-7,TGCGCCAGCAGCACCCGACTAGCGGGAAGAGACGAGCAGTACTTC,CASSTRLAGRDEQYF
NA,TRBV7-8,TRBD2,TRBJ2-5,TGTGCCAGCAGCCCCCCGGGCGACGGGAGGGAGACCCAGTACTTC,CASSPPGDGRETQYF
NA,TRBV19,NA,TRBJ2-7,TGTGCCAGTAGTATGTCAGGGTCGGGCTACGAGCAGTACTTC,CASSMSGSGYEQYF
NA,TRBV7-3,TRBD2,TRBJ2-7,TGTGCCAGCAGCGAGGGACTAGCGGCTACCTACGAGCAGTACTTC,CASSEGLAATYEQYF
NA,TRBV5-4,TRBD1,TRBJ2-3,TGTGCCAGCAGCCCCGACAGGGGGATAACAGATACGCAGTATTTT,CASSPDRGITDTQYF
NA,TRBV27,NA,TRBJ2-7,TGTGCCAGCAGTTCCAACAGGGACTACGAGCAGTACTTC,CASSSNRDYEQYF
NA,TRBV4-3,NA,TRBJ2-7,TGCGCCAGCAGCCAACAGGACAGGCCGGGGGACGAGCAGTACTTC,CASSQQDRPGDEQYF
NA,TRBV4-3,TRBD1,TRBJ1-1,TGCGCCAGCAGCCAAAGGACAGGAGGGAACACTGAAGCTTTCTTT,CASSQRTGGNTEAFF
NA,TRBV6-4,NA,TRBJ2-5,TGTGCCAGCAGTGACCTCCCGGGGATGGAAGAGACCCAGTACTTC,CASSDLPGMEETQYF
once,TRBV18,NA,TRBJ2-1,TGTGCCAGCTCACCATCAGGACACTCCTACAATGAGCAGTTCTTC,CASSPSGHSYNEQFF
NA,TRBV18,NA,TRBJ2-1,TGTGCCAGCTCACCACCTCAGGGGAGGGGCTACAATGAGCAGTTCTTC,CASSPPQGRGYNEQFF
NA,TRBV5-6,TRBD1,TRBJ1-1,TGTGCCAGCAGCGTAACCGGGACAGGGGGAAGGAGGAACACTGAAGCTTTCTTT,CASSVTGTGGRRNTEAFF
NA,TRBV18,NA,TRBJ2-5,TGTGCCAGCTCACCACAGAACCCCCGTCCCAGGGAAGAGACCCAGTACTTC,CASSPQNPRPREETQYF
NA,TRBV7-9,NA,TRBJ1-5,TGTGCCAGCAGCTTACCCGGAGAAGATCAGCCCCAGCATTTT,CASSLPGEDQPQHF
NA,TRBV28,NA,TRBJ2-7,TGTGCCAGCAGCCTACTAGGCGAGCAGTACTTC,CASSLLGEQYF
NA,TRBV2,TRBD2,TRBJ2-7,TGTGCCAGCAGTGAGATAGCGGGCTCCTACGAGCAGTACTTC,CASSEIAGSYEQYF
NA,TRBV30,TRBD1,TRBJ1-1,TGTGCCTCCAGGGGGATGCACACTGAAGCTTTCTTT,CASRGMHTEAFF
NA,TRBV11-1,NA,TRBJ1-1,TGTGCCAGCAGCCTACAACAGATCACTGAAGCTTTCTTT,CASSLQQITEAFF
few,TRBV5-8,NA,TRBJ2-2,TGTGCCAGCAGCTTGAAAGGGCAGGGGAACACCGGGGAGCTGTTTTTT,CASSLKGQGNTGELFF